The text below deals with one TCR beta chain. The antigen remains unidentified. Germline V gene data show CDR1 as SGDLS and CDR2 as YYNGEE. Deletions cut 2 bases from V and 7 bases from J, with 9 bases between. The CDR3 totals 13 residues. This sample is drawn from a study of CD8 T cells in Susac syndrome. Findings of the study overall: The study's TCR sequencing and HLA analysis drew on a certain number of individuals. That number was acknowledged as relatively small.

Random hexamers were used to reverse transcribe the RNA input (roughly 0.5 to 1 ug). TCRdb used MiXCR to reprocess the immunoSEQ multiplex PCR reads, holding one entry per CDR3 protein. The table lists about 160,000 distinct CDR3 sequences, 92% of them singletons. Source material: CD4+ T cells from PBMCs. This TCR was sampled from a human donor in good health. The chain is built from TRBV9 and TRBJ2-2, with D possibly matching TRBD2 (6 bases). CDR3 region: CASSVGGIGELFF. The CDR3 region has the DNA TGTGCCAGCAGCGTGGGGGGAATCGGGGAGCTGTTTTTT.